This TCR beta chain came from a study of T-cell reconstitution after alpha-beta-depleted transplantation in children. The study, taken as a whole, reports: Several hundred rapidly expanded clones from non-depleted graft cells reportedly supplied alpha-beta T cells about two months post-transplant. It was newly produced T cells that mostly accounted for T-cell counts and diversity one year after transplant. Recipient T cells and thymic progenitors that survived were the source of the high TCRbeta diversity seen at day 60 in some patients.

This clonotype came up once. Its antigen is undetermined. The CDR3 is 13 amino acids. Germline V gene data show CDR1 as GTSNPN and CDR2 as SVGIG (reference sequence). V shed 5 bases and J shed 10 bases, with 18 bases lying between them. TCRbeta library construction was performed incorporating unique molecular identifiers. TCRdb recomputed calls from the PCR reads with MiXCR, one row per CDR3 protein. Of hundreds of thousands of distinct CDR3 sequences detected, 10% appear once; the ten largest clones hold approximately 7.6%. Here the sequenced sample was PBMCs, taken before TCRalphabeta/CD19-depleted stem cell transplant. This rearrangement joins TRBV30 to TRBJ2-1; D may match TRBD1 or TRBD2 (5 bases each). This clonotype originated in a boy under two years old with acute myeloid leukemia, due to receive a stem cell transplant. The CDR3 reads CAWFIGDPQEQFF. The CDR3 nucleotides read TGTGCCTGGTTCATAGGGGACCCGCAGGAGCAGTTCTTC. The variable domain in full, with the rest retrieved from reference TRBV30 and TRBJ2-1, is SQTIHQWPATLVQPVGSPLSLECTVEGTSNPNLYWYRQAAGRGLQLLFYSVGIGQISSEVPQNLSASRPQDRQFILSSKKLLLSDSGFYLCAWFIGDPQEQFFGPGTRLTVL.